In its sample, the clone carrying this T cell receptor beta chain was seen a few times. Investigators sorted PBMCs to obtain both CD4+ and CD8+ T cells. The data belong to a study of CD8+ T cells in alopecia areata. Whole-study context: Treated patients were given oral tofacitinib, which was dosed at 5 to 10 mg twice daily. For 6 to 18 months, tofacitinib was taken, and 6 months off drug followed.

Germline CDR1 SGHRS, CDR2 YFSETQ. V was trimmed by 4 bases and J by 0 bases, leaving 13 bases between them. This CDR3 comprises 15 residues. Following RNA extraction, reverse transcription yielded cDNA that acted as the sequencing template. Profiled with immunoSEQ multiplex PCR; TCRdb holds only in-frame clones, not every one. The table has 100,000 to 150,000 clones, 50% to 60% seen once. The sequencing used CD4+ T cells sorted from blood, collected at week 0. The sequence came from a human donor with alopecia areata. The chain is built from TRBV5-1 and TRBJ1-1; D is ambiguous. The CDR3 spells CASSNEGAMNTEAFF. The CDR3 DNA reads TGCGCCAGCAGCAATGAAGGAGCTATGAACACTGAAGCTTTCTTT.